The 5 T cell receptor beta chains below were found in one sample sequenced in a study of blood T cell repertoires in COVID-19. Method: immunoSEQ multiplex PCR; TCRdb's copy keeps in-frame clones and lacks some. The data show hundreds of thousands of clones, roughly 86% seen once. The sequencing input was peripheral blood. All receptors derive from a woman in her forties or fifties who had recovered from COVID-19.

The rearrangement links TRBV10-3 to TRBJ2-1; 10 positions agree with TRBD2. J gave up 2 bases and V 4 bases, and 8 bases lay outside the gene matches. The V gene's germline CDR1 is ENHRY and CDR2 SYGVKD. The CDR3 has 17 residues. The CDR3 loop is CAISGRVSGGTYNEQFF. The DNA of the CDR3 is TGTGCCATCAGTGGGCGGGTTAGCGGGGGGACCTACAATGAGCAGTTCTTC.

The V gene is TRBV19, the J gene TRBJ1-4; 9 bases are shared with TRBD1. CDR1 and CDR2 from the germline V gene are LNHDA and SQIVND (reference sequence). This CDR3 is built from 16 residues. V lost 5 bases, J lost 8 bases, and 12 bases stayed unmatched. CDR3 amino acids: CASSPPGGTGPEKLFF. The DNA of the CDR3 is TGTGCCAGTAGTCCACCGGGCGGGACAGGGCCCGAAAAACTGTTTTTT. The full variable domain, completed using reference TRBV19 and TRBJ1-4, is DGGITQSPKYLFRKEGQNVTLSCEQNLNHDAMYWYRQDPGQGLRLIYYSQIVNDFQKGDIAEGYSVSREKKESFPLTVTSAQKNPTAFYLCASSPPGGTGPEKLFFGSGTQLSVL.

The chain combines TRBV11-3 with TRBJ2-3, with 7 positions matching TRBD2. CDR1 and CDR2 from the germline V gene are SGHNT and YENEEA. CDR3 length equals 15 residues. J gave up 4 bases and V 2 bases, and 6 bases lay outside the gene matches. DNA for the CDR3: TGTGCCAGCAGCTTACACGGCAGCGGGGCAGATACGCAGTATTTT. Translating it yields CASSLHGSGADTQYF.

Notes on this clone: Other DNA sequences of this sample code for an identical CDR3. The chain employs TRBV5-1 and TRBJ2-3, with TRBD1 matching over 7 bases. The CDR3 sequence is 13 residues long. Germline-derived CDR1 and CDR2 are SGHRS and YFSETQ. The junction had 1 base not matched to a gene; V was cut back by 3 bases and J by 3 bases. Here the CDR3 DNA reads TGCGCCAGCAGCTCACAGGGGACAGATACGCAGTATTTT. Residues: CASSSQGTDTQYF. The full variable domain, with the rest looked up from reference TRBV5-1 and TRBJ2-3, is KAGVTQTPRYLIKTRGQQVTLSCSPISGHRSVSWYQQTPGQGLQFLFEYFSETQRNKGNFPGRFSGRQFSNSRSEMNVSTLELGDSALYLCASSSQGTDTQYFGPGTRLTVL.

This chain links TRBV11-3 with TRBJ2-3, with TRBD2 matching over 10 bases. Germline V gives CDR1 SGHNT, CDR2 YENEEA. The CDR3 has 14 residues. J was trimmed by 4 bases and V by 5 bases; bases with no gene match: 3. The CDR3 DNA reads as TGTGCCAGCAGCCCCGGGACTAGCGCAGATACGCAGTATTTT. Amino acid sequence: CASSPGTSADTQYF. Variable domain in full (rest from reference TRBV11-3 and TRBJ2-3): EAGVVQSPRYKIIEKKQPVAFWCNPISGHNTLYWYLQNLGQGPELLIRYENEEAVDDSQLPKDRFSAERLKGVDSTLKIQPAELGDSAVYLCASSPGTSADTQYFGPGTRLTVL.